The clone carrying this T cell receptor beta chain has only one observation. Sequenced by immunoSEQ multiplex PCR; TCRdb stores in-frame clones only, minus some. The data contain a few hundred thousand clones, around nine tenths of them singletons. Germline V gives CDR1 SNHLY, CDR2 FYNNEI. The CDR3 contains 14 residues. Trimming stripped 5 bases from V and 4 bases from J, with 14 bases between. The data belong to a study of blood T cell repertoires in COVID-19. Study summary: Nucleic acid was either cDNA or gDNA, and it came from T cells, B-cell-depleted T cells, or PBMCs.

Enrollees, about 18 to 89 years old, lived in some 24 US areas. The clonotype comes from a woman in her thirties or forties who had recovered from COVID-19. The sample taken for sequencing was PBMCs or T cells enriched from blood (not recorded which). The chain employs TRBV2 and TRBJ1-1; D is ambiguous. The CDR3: CASSLGRVRTEAFF. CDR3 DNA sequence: TGTGCCAGCAGTTTGGGGAGGGTGCGCACTGAAGCTTTCTTT.